This T cell receptor beta chain came from a study of naive and memory T cell subsets. This CDR3 is built from 16 residues. CDR1 is MGHRA and CDR2 is YSYEKL in the germline V gene. V was pared by 0 bases and J by 2 bases, with 11 bases between. Two oligonucleotides, mixed equimolar, formed the beta constant-region primer covering TRBC1 and TRBC2. Ligated cDNA was amplified by four rounds of PCR with nested alpha and beta constant-region primers and SP2. The cDNA 3' end received a ligated single-stranded oligonucleotide carrying the SP2 primer and a 12-nucleotide UMI. TCRdb processed the UMI-ligation and nested PCR reads anew with MiXCR; each CDR3 protein has one entry. The sample holds about 120,000 distinct CDR3 sequences, roughly 32% seen once. This clonotype was picked up a small number of times.

Source material: central memory CD4+ T cells from blood. The rearrangement links TRBV4-1 to TRBJ2-1; maybe TRBD2 (5 bases). The clonotype originates from a human donor in good health. The CDR3 nucleotides are TGCGCCAGCAGCCAAGATAGTTCGAGGGCCTACAATGAGCAGTTCTTC. This gives the protein CASSQDSSRAYNEQFF.